A single sample gave rise to the 10 T cell receptor beta chains below, sequenced in a study of PD-L1 blockade in urothelial cancer. Produced via immunoSEQ multiplex PCR; TCRdb's table is partial and in-frame only. In the table there are 100,000 or so clones, 91% of which are singletons. The specimen comprised PBMCs, sampled around atezolizumab (anti-PD-L1) treatment. The source of these receptors is a woman at least 80 years old with urothelial cancer.

V is TRBV9 and J is TRBJ2-5, with 9 bases fitting TRBD1. Germline V gene lookup returns CDR1 SGDLS and CDR2 YYNGEE. V shed 3 bases and J 7 bases; nucleotides not matched to a gene: 10. This CDR3 comprises 15 residues. The CDR3 bases are TGTGCCAGCAGCGCCCGGGGACAGGGATGGGGGACCCAGTACTTC. Translating gives CASSARGQGWGTQYF.

This clone has just a few counts. The chain is built from TRBV28 and TRBJ1-2; TRBD1 agrees at 8 bases. CDR3 length: 12 amino acids. The germline V gene encodes CDR1 MDHEN and CDR2 SYDVKM. Germline trimming cut 10 bases from V and 6 bases from J; bases unmatched to any gene: 7. The CDR3, as DNA: TGTGCCACCCGGACAGGGCTCCATGGCTACACCTTC. This gives the protein CATRTGLHGYTF.

The chain uses TRBV18 and TRBJ2-5; D ambiguous. The V end lost 0 bases, the J end lost 5 bases, and 7 bases lay between the germline ends. The CDR3 sequence is 13 residues long. Germline V gene lookup returns CDR1 KGHSH and CDR2 LQKENI. The CDR3 bases are TGTGCCAGCTCACCACCGTCGCGGGAGACCCAGTACTTC. Amino acids: CASSPPSRETQYF.

V and J are TRBV10-1 and TRBJ2-7; D gene ambiguous. Trimming pared 2 bases from V and 3 bases from J, leaving 14 bases between. The CDR3 runs 15 residues. In germline, CDR1 is WNHNN, CDR2 SYGVQD (reference sequence). For the CDR3, the DNA is TGCGCCAGCAGTGAGGTAGGAGTGGCCGGCTACGAGCAGTACTTC. This encodes CASSEVGVAGYEQYF.

The genes are TRBV2 and TRBJ1-1, with D possibly TRBD1 on 5 matching bases. The germline V and J ends were trimmed by 11 bases and 11 bases, with 21 bases remaining between them. From germline, CDR1 is SNHLY and CDR2 FYNNEI. The CDR3 is made up of 12 amino acids. CDR3 DNA: TGTGCCCGCTCTGGGGGTCGGGGGGATGCTTTCTTT. Protein: CARSGGRGDAFF.

The rearrangement uses TRBV30 and TRBJ2-1; no reliable D call. In germline, CDR1 is GTSNPN, CDR2 SVGIG (reference sequence). With 4 bases removed from V and 7 bases from J, the gap between germline ends came to 14 bases. CDR3 size: 13 residues. This chain's CDR3 is CAWTAGSWNEQFF. The CDR3 DNA sequence: TGTGCCTGGACAGCCGGGTCTTGGAATGAGCAGTTCTTC.

This sequence joins TRBV5-6 and TRBJ1-1; D perhaps matches TRBD1 (6 bases). V was clipped by 2 bases and J by 5 bases, with 10 bases between them. The CDR3 consists of 13 residues. Germline V lookup: CDR1 SGHDT, CDR2 YYEEEE. The CDR3 loop reads CASSLITGTEAFF. As DNA, the CDR3 is TGTGCCAGCAGCTTAATTACAGGGACTGAAGCTTTCTTT.

V and J are TRBV13 and TRBJ2-7, with 11 bases aligning to TRBD2. Per the germline V gene, CDR1 is PRHDT and CDR2 is FYEKMQ (reference sequence). The CDR3 is 15 amino acids. Losses at the gene ends were 5 bases for V and 4 bases for J; bases not matched to a gene: 7. CDR3 sequence reads: CASSIASGRLYEQYF. CDR3 nucleotides: TGTGCCAGCAGCATCGCTAGCGGGAGGCTTTACGAGCAGTACTTC.

The rearrangement uses TRBV5-1 and TRBJ1-5, with D perhaps TRBD1 (6 bases). Trimming pared 1 base from V and 7 bases from J, leaving 15 bases between. CDR1 and CDR2 (germline): SGHRS, YFSETQ. There are 15 residues in the CDR3. CDR3 amino acids: CASSLRTGSGQPQHF. The CDR3 DNA sequence: TGCGCCAGCAGCTTGAGAACAGGGTCGGGGCAGCCCCAGCATTTT.

The sample holds one count of this clone. J is TRBJ2-2 and V is TRBV6-4; maybe TRBD1 (5 bases). The V gene lost 6 bases and the J gene lost 4 bases, with 12 bases spanning the gap. The CDR3 covers 14 residues. Germline loops: CDR1 MRHNA, CDR2 SNTAGT. The CDR3 protein is CASREFTGTGELFF. The CDR3 DNA reads TGTGCCAGCAGAGAGTTCACAGGCACCGGGGAGCTGTTTTTT.